The 2 T cell receptor beta chains listed next were all sequenced from one sample in a study of radiation and T cells in renal cell carcinoma. This table comes from immunoSEQ multiplex PCR, and its TCRdb copy is limited to in-frame clones, with some not included. The data contain some 50,000 clones, around 83% of them singletons. The time point denotes: baseline pretreatment blood. Treatment in this sample: 15 Gy SBRT to primary tumor, nephrectomy 4 weeks later. Material: blood, obtained from a patient whose treatment included radiotherapy and nephrectomy. The receptor set was obtained from a woman aged 70-85 years with renal cell carcinoma.

This clone was detected a few times. The J gene is TRBJ2-1, the V gene TRBV4-2, with D unresolved. The CDR3 spans 14 residues. Trimming removed 1 base from V and 10 bases from J, with 14 bases in between. In germline, CDR1 is LGHNA, CDR2 YNFKEQ. The CDR3 sequence: CASSQGLVAREQFF. The CDR3 coding sequence is TGTGCCAGCAGCCAAGGTTTGGTAGCCCGGGAGCAGTTCTTC.

The V call is TRBV5-5, the J call TRBJ2-7, with D possibly being TRBD1 or TRBD2 (5 bases each). CDR3 length equals 17 residues. The germline V gene has CDR1 SGHKS and CDR2 YYEKEE (reference sequence). V lost 4 bases and J 5 bases, leaving 25 bases between the germline ends. CDR3 sequence: CASSPQGTAQGSHEQYF. CDR3 sequence (DNA): TGTGCCAGCAGCCCGCAAGGGACGGCTCAAGGGTCCCACGAGCAGTACTTC.